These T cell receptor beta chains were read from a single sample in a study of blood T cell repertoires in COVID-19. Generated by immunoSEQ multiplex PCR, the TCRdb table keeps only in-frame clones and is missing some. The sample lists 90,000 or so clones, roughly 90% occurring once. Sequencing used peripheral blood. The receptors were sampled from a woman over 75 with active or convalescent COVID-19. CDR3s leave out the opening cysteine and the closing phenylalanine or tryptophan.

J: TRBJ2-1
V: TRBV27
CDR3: ASSVTSGRIYNEQF

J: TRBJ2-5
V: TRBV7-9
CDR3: ASTPLSLETQY

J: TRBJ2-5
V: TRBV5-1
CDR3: ASSLKGGETQY

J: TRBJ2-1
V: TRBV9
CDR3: ASSVELAEGDEQF

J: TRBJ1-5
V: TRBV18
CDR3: ASSRTGANQPQH

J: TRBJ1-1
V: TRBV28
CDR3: ASRTNSERQGALTF

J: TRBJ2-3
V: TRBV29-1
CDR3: SVGRASGSQTDTQY

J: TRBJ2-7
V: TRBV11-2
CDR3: ASKLQGSSNEQY

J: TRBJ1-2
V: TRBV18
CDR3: ATFMTAEDGYT

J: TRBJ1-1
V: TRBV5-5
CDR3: ASSPRQGKGTEAF

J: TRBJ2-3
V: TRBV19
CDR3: ASSIQSTMAGSSTDTQY

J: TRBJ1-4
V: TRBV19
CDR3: ASSILTGDEKLF

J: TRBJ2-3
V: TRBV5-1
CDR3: ASSLGLAGRYDTQY

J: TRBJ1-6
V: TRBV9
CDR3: ASSVGQGRSYNSPLH

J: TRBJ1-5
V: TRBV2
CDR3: ASRAGQQGQPQH

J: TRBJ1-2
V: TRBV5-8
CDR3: ASRVTGTYGYT

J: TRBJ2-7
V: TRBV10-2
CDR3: ASSAIIPGQGAREQY

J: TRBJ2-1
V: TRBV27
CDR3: ASRLLRLAGGRTNNEQF

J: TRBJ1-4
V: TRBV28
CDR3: ATRDTSTNEKLF

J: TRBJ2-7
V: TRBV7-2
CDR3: ASSSERPGQIHEQY

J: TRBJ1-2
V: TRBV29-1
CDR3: SVLGQLRDYGYT

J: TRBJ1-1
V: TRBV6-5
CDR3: ASSLTGTEAF

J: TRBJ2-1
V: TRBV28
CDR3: ASSVRLAGGGNEQF

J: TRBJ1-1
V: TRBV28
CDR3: ASSPRTGVNTEAF

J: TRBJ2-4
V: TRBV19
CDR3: ASGAGGVVAKNIQY

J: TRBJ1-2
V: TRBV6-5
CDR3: ASRQGSSGYT

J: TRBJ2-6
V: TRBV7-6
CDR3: ASSPRSAGANVLT

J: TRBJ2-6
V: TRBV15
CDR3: ATSGEHARPGANVLT

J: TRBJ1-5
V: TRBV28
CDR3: ASSFLGDRAQPQH

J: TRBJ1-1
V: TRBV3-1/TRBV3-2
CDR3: ASSQGQATEAF

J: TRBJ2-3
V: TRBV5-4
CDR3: ASSSKRDKIDTQY

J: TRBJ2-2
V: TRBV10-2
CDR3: ASSSVLGVRYTGELF

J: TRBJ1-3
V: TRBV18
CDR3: ASSPGTQGANTIY

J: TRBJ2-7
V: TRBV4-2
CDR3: ASSQAGYEQY

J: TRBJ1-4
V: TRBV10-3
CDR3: AISESREKLF

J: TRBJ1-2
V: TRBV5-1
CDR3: ASSLVLQGGDGYT

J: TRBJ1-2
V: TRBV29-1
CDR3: SVPTGSTGYGYT

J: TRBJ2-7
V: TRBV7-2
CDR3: ASSLTSSRAEQY

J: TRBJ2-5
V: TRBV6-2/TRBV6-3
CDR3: ASSSPGLAALQY

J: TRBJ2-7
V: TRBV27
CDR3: ASSLSYEQY

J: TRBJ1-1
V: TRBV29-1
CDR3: SVEVQEGTEAF

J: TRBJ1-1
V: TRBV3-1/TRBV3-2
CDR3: ASSQFQNTEAF

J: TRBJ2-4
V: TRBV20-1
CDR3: SASLRGRGLAKNIQY

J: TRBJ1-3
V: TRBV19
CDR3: ASSIRGPGNTIY

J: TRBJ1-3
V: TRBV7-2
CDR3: ASSLDTGGNTIY